Included here is one TCR beta chain sequence, with context. V trimming: 5 bases; J trimming: 6 bases; junction bases outside the gene matches: 6. Germline V gene data show CDR1 as MDHEN and CDR2 as SYDVKM. The CDR3 sequence is 15 residues long. This sample was taken from a study of blood T cell repertoires in COVID-19. Clones were read by immunoSEQ multiplex PCR, and TCRdb kept only the in-frame ones, dropping some. The table lists 110,000 to 150,000 clones, 84% of them singletons. The sample comprised peripheral blood. This TCR was recovered from a human donor in a cohort sampled during active COVID-19. The V and J genes are TRBV28 and TRBJ1-4; TRBD1 aligns across 10 bases. In DNA form, the CDR3 reads TGTGCCAGCAGTGTCTCCGGGACAGGGGATGAAAAACTGTTTTTT. Translated: CASSVSGTGDEKLFF. Full variable domain (outside the CDR3, taken from reference TRBV28 and TRBJ1-4): DVKVTQSSRYLVKRTGEKVFLECVQDMDHENMFWYRQDPGLGLRLIYFSYDVKMKEKGDIPEGYSVSREKKERFSLILESASTNQTSMYLCASSVSGTGDEKLFFGSGTQLSVL.